Each of the 31 T cell receptor beta chains below was sequenced from the same sample in a study of blood T cell repertoires in COVID-19. Assay used: immunoSEQ multiplex PCR; TCRdb lists only in-frame clones, some missing. The sample has under 250,000 clones, about 86% seen once. What was sequenced was peripheral blood. The receptors derive from a man in his forties or fifties with active or convalescent COVID-19.

As concerns this clone: The sample holds other DNA sequences that translate to the same CDR3. The chain recombines TRBV27 with TRBJ2-5; D is perhaps TRBD2 (5 bases). Per germline, CDR1 MNHEY and CDR2 SMNVEV (reference sequence). The CDR3 covers 13 residues. Trimming left V 2 bases short and J 4 bases short, with 8 bases between. As DNA, the CDR3 is TGTGCCAGCAGTTTAGGTGCGGGAGAGACCCAGTACTTC. This sequence encodes CASSLGAGETQYF.

The chain joins TRBV6-1 to TRBJ1-4; 11 nucleotides match TRBD1. The CDR3 length is 18 residues. After removal of 3 bases from V and 0 bases from J, the junction contained 6 bases not matched to a gene. The germline gives CDR1 MNHNS, CDR2 SASEGT. The CDR3 bases are TGTGCCAGCAGTGACCGGACAGGGGGCGCGGCAACTAATGAAAAACTGTTTTTT. This sequence encodes CASSDRTGGAATNEKLFF.

The chain couples TRBV3-1 (or the pseudogene TRBV3-2) to TRBJ2-3; 10 nucleotides align to TRBD2. The germline V gene has CDR1 LGHDT and CDR2 YNNKEL (reference sequence). The CDR3 length is 11 residues. The ends lost 5 bases at V and 15 bases at J; junction bases unmatched: 5. CDR3 DNA sequence: TGTGCCAGCAGCACCGGGACTAGCGTTTATTTT. It yields the protein CASSTGTSVYF.

V usage is TRBV7-9 and J usage is TRBJ2-3; 7 positions match TRBD2. The trim removed 8 bases at V and 6 bases at J, leaving 8 bases unmatched. Germline V gives CDR1 SEHNR, CDR2 FQNEAQ (reference sequence). This CDR3 region has 13 residues. The CDR3 sequence is CASEGLGVDTQYF. The CDR3, as DNA: TGTGCCAGCGAAGGACTAGGGGTTGATACGCAGTATTTT.

Regarding this clone: Its ends do not fully match the called genes, so a read error is possible. The chain combines TRBV11-2 with TRBJ1-6; 7 bases match TRBD1. The CDR3 spans 12 residues. CDR1 SGHAT and CDR2 FQNNGV come from the germline V gene. CDR3 DNA: TGTGCCAGCAGCCTGTACCGGACAGGCCTAAACTTT. This codes for CASSLYRTGLNF.

This chain connects TRBV21-1 to TRBJ2-1; the table's D call, TRBD1, has no DNA check behind it. TRBV21-1 is termed a pseudogene. The CDR3 covers 19 residues. The CDR3 DNA is TGTGCCAGCAGCAAAGCTGTTAAGGTCCGGGACAGGGGGTACAATGAGCAGTTCTTC. It codes for CASSKAVKVRDRGYNEQFF.

This clone was counted a few times. The V and J genes are TRBV10-3 and TRBJ1-5, with D possibly being TRBD1 (5 bases). Trimming removed 3 bases from V and 16 bases from J, with 16 bases in between. Germline CDR1 reads ENHRY; CDR2 reads SYGVKD. The length of the CDR3 is 12 residues. This chain's CDR3 is CAISEPGLDVHF. For the CDR3, the DNA is TGTGCCATCAGTGAACCAGGGCTAGACGTACATTTT.

This chain links TRBV5-1 with TRBJ2-1; D is undetermined. V shed 0 bases and J shed 9 bases, with 13 bases lying between them. The CDR3 loop spans 14 amino acids. Germline CDR1 SGHRS, CDR2 YFSETQ. The CDR3, as DNA: TGCGCCAGCAGCTTGGCCAGCGTAGAGGTTGAGCAGTTCTTC. It encodes CASSLASVEVEQFF. Variable domain in full (rest from reference TRBV5-1 and TRBJ2-1): KAGVTQTPRYLIKTRGQQVTLSCSPISGHRSVSWYQQTPGQGLQFLFEYFSETQRNKGNFPGRFSGRQFSNSRSEMNVSTLELGDSALYLCASSLASVEVEQFFGPGTRLTVL.

The V gene is TRBV7-2, the J gene TRBJ2-7; possible D gene TRBD2, 6 bases. V lost 1 base to trimming and J lost 0 bases, with 13 bases between them. The CDR3 consists of 16 residues. CDR1 and CDR2 from the germline V gene are SGHTA and FQGNSA. The CDR3 loop reads CASSLVSGLSSYEQYF. The CDR3 coding sequence is TGTGCCAGCAGCTTAGTATCGGGACTCAGCTCCTACGAGCAGTACTTC.

This chain uses TRBV10-3 with TRBJ2-1; D gene uncertain. CDR3 length: 13 amino acids. Trimming cost V 0 bases and J 9 bases, with 9 bases left between them. The germline V gene has CDR1 ENHRY and CDR2 SYGVKD. CDR3 sequence (DNA): TGTGCCATCAGTGAGTCAATTCGCGGTGAGCAGTTCTTC. Its translation is CAISESIRGEQFF.

This clone turned up a few times. The CDR3, as DNA: TGCGCCAGCAGCCAAGTTCGGAATTCACCCCTCCACTTT. Translating it yields CASSQVRNSPLHF. V is TRBV4-1 and J is TRBJ1-6; D call uncertain. Germline assignment: CDR1 MGHRA and CDR2 YSYEKL. V gave up 1 base and J gave up 7 bases, with 5 bases separating them. The CDR3 spans 13 residues.

The chain links TRBV19 to TRBJ1-2; possibly TRBD1 for D (5 bases). The CDR3 consists of 14 residues. CDR1 and CDR2 (germline): LNHDA, SQIVND (reference sequence). V was shortened by 7 bases and J by 8 bases, with 20 bases between the two germline ends. The CDR3 here is CASMAGPNLRGYTF. The CDR3, as DNA: TGTGCCAGTATGGCGGGACCCAACCTAAGGGGCTACACCTTC.

The genes are TRBV9 and TRBJ1-1, with D possibly TRBD1 on 6 matching bases. V shed 4 bases and J shed 3 bases, with 19 bases lying between them. The CDR3 runs 16 residues. The germline gives CDR1 SGDLS, CDR2 YYNGEE. The CDR3 DNA sequence: TGTGCCAGCAGCCCGGAAACAGGGACCTGGGACACTGAAGCTTTCTTT. This translates into CASSPETGTWDTEAFF. Using reference TRBV9 and TRBJ1-1 for the parts outside the CDR3, the full variable domain is DSGVTQTPKHLITATGQRVTLRCSPRSGDLSVYWYQQSLDQGLQFLIQYYNGEERAKGNILERFSAQQFPDLHSELNLSSLELGDSALYFCASSPETGTWDTEAFFGQGTRLTVV.

The rearrangement uses TRBV6-5 and TRBJ2-1; 9 nucleotides align to TRBD2. The germline V gene has CDR1 MNHEY and CDR2 SVGAGI. There are 14 residues in the CDR3. V lost 10 bases and J lost 1; bases outside the gene matches: 5. The CDR3 DNA reads as TGTGCCACCAGGACTAGCGATTCCTACAATGAGCAGTTCTTC. Translation gives CATRTSDSYNEQFF.

The chain has TRBV2 and TRBJ1-1; 10 nucleotides align to TRBD1. The trim removed 3 bases at V and 4 bases at J, leaving 5 bases unmatched. CDR3 size: 15 residues. CDR1 is SNHLY and CDR2 is FYNNEI in the germline V gene. This CDR3 is CASSDRQGAGTEAFF. For the CDR3, the DNA is TGTGCCAGCAGTGACCGACAGGGGGCAGGCACTGAAGCTTTCTTT.

The chain combines TRBV4-3 with TRBJ2-6; 8 positions match TRBD1. The CDR3 loop spans 17 amino acids. Germline assignment: CDR1 LGHNA and CDR2 YSLEER. Germline trimming cut 3 bases from V and 0 bases from J; bases unmatched to any gene: 4. CDR3 sequence reads: CASSHGQGASGANVLTF. The DNA for the CDR3 is TGCGCCAGCAGCCACGGACAGGGCGCCTCTGGGGCCAACGTCCTGACTTTC.

J is TRBJ2-7 and V is TRBV6-6; 7 nucleotides agree with TRBD1. V was pared by 2 bases and J by 2 bases, with 6 bases of the junction left unmatched. Germline values: CDR1 MNHNY, CDR2 SVGAGI (reference sequence). The CDR3 extends over 15 amino acids. The CDR3 sequence: CASSYQETGTYEQYF. The CDR3 DNA is TGTGCCAGCAGTTACCAAGAGACAGGGACCTACGAGCAGTACTTC.

The chain uses TRBV7-8 and TRBJ1-1, with a tentative D call TRBD1 (5 bases). Germline V gives CDR1 SGHVS, CDR2 FQNEAQ. The CDR3 covers 14 residues. V was cut by 7 bases and J by 1 base, with 13 bases left in between. CDR3 sequence (DNA): TGTGCCAGCACCACACGGGGGGGGAACACTGAAGCTTTCTTT. Amino acid sequence: CASTTRGGNTEAFF.

The chain combines TRBV19 with TRBJ2-1; D is undetermined. The V end lost 4 bases, the J end lost 4 bases, and 5 bases lay between the germline ends. The CDR3 length is 12 residues. Germline CDR1 reads LNHDA; CDR2 reads SQIVND (reference sequence). The CDR3 coding sequence is TGTGCCAGTAGTACTCTATACAATGAGCAGTTCTTC. The encoded protein is CASSTLYNEQFF.

V gene TRBV27 combines with J gene TRBJ1-1; maybe TRBD1 (6 bases). This CDR3 has 14 residues. Deletions cut 8 bases from V and 5 bases from J, with 18 bases between. In germline, CDR1 is MNHEY, CDR2 SMNVEV (reference sequence). CDR3 sequence: CASSLEGGGTEAFF. CDR3 bases: TGTGCCAGCTCCCTGGAGGGGGGAGGGACTGAAGCTTTCTTT.

The DNA for the CDR3 is TGTGCCAGCTCCCCTGGACAGCTCTATAGCCTCTCTGGAAACACCATATATTTT. This gives the protein CASSPGQLYSLSGNTIYF. The chain carries TRBV18 and TRBJ1-3; D is possibly TRBD1 (6 bases). There are 18 residues in the CDR3. CDR1 and CDR2 from the germline V gene are KGHSH and LQKENI. The V and J ends lost 6 bases and 0 bases respectively, with 21 bases between them.

This clone was counted a few times. V and J are TRBV2 and TRBJ2-7; 10 positions match TRBD2. The length of the CDR3 is 15 residues. Trimming removed 6 bases from V and 7 bases from J; junction bases left unmatched: 12. Germline V gives CDR1 SNHLY, CDR2 FYNNEI. The CDR3 DNA reads as TGTGCCAGCAGGGAAACTCTAGCGGGGGCCCGTGAGCAGTACTTC. Translation: CASRETLAGAREQYF.

This sequence joins TRBV13 and TRBJ1-2; TRBD1 matches 7 bases. Germline CDR1 reads PRHDT; CDR2 reads FYEKMQ (reference sequence). J was trimmed by 7 bases and V by 4 bases; bases with no gene match: 15. The CDR3 consists of 16 residues. CDR3 amino acids: CASSSLTGFRVTGYTF. CDR3 coding DNA: TGTGCCAGCAGCTCTTTGACAGGGTTCAGGGTCACTGGCTACACCTTC.

This rearrangement joins TRBV7-2 to TRBJ2-2; a weak D match, TRBD1 (5 bases). Germline values: CDR1 SGHTA, CDR2 FQGNSA. The V gene lost 5 bases and the J gene lost 4 bases, with 20 bases spanning the gap. The CDR3 has 17 residues. The CDR3 is CASSTFTRRTSTGELFF. Here the CDR3 DNA reads TGTGCCAGCAGCACCTTCACGAGACGGACAAGCACCGGGGAGCTGTTTTTT. The full variable domain, with the rest looked up from reference TRBV7-2 and TRBJ2-2, is GAGVSQSPSNKVTEKGKDVELRCDPISGHTALYWYRQSLGQGLEFLIYFQGNSAPDKSGLPSDRFSAERTGGSVSTLTIQRTQQEDSAVYLCASSTFTRRTSTGELFFGEGSRLTVL.

The chain couples TRBV5-1 to TRBJ1-2, with D maybe TRBD1 (5 bases). From germline, CDR1 is SGHRS and CDR2 YFSETQ. The V end was cut by 0 bases, the J end by 4 bases, with 13 bases between. This CDR3 region has 15 residues. CDR3 bases: TGCGCCAGCAGCTTGGCCTCAGGGCCAATCTATGGCTACACCTTC. It translates to CASSLASGPIYGYTF.

The chain is built from TRBV29-1 and TRBJ2-3; the D gene is possibly TRBD2 (7 bases). V was trimmed by 7 bases and J by 3 bases, leaving 17 bases between them. The germline CDR1 and CDR2 sequences are SQVTM and ANQGSEA. The length of the CDR3 is 14 residues. CDR3 in DNA: TGCAGCGCAACCCGGGGGGCCGGGACAGATACGCAGTATTTT. Its protein is CSATRGAGTDTQYF.

J is TRBJ1-2 and V is TRBV27; 7 nucleotides match TRBD1. The CDR3 loop spans 13 amino acids. V lost 7 bases and J lost 3; bases outside the gene matches: 5. Germline assignment: CDR1 MNHEY and CDR2 SMNVEV (reference sequence). The CDR3 DNA is TGTGCCAGCAAAAAGGACAGGCACTATGGCTACACCTTC. Translated: CASKKDRHYGYTF.

The CDR3 sequence: CASSYGLNTGELFF. The CDR3, as DNA: TGTGCCAGCAGTTACGGGCTAAACACCGGGGAGCTGTTTTTT. The rearrangement links TRBV6-5 to TRBJ2-2; no reliable D call. The ends were cut back, 2 bases at V and 2 bases at J, with 6 bases in the middle. The CDR3 sequence is 14 residues long. Germline lookup yields CDR1 MNHEY and CDR2 SVGAGI.

This chain connects TRBV19 to TRBJ2-3; D perhaps matches TRBD1 (6 bases). Trimming left V 5 bases short and J 1 base short, with 16 bases between. Germline CDR1 LNHDA, CDR2 SQIVND (reference sequence). The CDR3 is made up of 16 amino acids. In DNA form, the CDR3 reads TGTGCCAGTAGTGACCACAGGGTAGATGGCACAGATACGCAGTATTTT. It translates to CASSDHRVDGTDTQYF.

J is TRBJ1-5 and V is TRBV6-1; D gene uncertain. Trimming took 3 bases from V and 8 from J, leaving 8 bases between them. CDR1 MNHNS and CDR2 SASEGT come from the germline V gene. This CDR3 has 12 amino acids. The CDR3 DNA reads TGTGCCAGCAGTGATTCGACTGAGCCCCAGCATTTT. It yields the protein CASSDSTEPQHF.

The genes are TRBV5-1 and TRBJ2-3; D is perhaps TRBD1 (6 bases). The CDR3 is 15 amino acids. V dropped 2 bases and J dropped 2 bases, with 12 bases sitting between them. Germline loops: CDR1 SGHRS, CDR2 YFSETQ. CDR3 amino acids: CASSLGWTDTDTQYF. The CDR3 DNA reads TGCGCCAGCAGCTTAGGTTGGACAGACACAGATACGCAGTATTTT.